The TCR beta chain described here comes from a study of T cells in Graves' hyperthyroidism and ophthalmopathy. Study context: The authors collected peripheral blood at initial diagnosis, before any treatment.

The CDR3 has 15 residues. The V gene's germline CDR1 is SGHAT and CDR2 FQNNGV. Deletions cut 0 bases from V and 1 base from J, with 8 bases between. Whole-study findings and limits: Blood also showed most of the thyroid clonotypes that were expanded above 0.001.

This clonotype has ten or more counts. Antigen unknown. It was 10 ml of fresh peripheral blood that supplied the PBMCs. Amplified TCR beta CDR3 regions came from RNA transcripts. RT-PCR in the first round (using the HTBI primer set) targeted the TCR CDR3. TCRdb reprocessed the multiplex PCR reads with MiXCR, giving one entry per CDR3 protein. The data contain fewer than 550,000 distinct CDR3 sequences, around 24% of them singletons. Sequences were obtained from blood. This clonotype was obtained from a woman aged 25 to 39 with Graves' ophthalmopathy. This chain joins TRBV11-2 and TRBJ2-3; D is unclear. In DNA form, the CDR3 reads TGTGCCAGCAGCTTAGATCGGCAGGGCACAGATACGCAGTATTTT. Translated: CASSLDRQGTDTQYF.